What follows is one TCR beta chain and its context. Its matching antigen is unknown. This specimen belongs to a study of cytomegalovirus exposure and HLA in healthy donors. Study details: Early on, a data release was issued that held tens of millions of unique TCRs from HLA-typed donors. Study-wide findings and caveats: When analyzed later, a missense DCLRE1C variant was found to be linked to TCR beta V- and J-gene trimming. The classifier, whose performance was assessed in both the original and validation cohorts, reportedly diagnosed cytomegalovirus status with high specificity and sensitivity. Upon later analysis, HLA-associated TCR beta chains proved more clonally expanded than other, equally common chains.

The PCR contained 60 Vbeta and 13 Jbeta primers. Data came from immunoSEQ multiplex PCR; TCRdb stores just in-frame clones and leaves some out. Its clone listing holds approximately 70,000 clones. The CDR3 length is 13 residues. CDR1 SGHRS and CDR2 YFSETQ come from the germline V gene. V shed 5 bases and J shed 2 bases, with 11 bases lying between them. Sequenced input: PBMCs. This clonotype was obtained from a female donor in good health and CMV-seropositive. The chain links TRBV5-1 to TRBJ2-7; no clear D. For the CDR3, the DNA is TGCGCCAGCAGTTGGGCAGTCGCCTACGAGCAGTACTTC. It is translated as CASSWAVAYEQYF.